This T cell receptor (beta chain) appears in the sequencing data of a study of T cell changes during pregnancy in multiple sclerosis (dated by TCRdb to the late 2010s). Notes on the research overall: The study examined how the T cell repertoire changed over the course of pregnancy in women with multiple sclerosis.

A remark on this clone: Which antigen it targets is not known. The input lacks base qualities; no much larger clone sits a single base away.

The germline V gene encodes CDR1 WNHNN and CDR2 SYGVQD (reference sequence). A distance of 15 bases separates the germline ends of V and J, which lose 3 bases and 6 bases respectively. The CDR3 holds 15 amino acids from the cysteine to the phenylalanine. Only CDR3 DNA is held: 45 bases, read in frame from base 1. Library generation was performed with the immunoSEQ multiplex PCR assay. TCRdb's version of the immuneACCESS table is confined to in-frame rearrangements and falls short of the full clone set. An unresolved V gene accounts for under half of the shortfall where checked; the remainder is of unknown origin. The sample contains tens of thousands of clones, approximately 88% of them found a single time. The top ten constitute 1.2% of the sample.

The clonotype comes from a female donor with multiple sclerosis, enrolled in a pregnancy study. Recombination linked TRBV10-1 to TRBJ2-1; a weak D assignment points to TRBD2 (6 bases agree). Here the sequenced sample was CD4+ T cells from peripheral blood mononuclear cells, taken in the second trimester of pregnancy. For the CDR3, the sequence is CASSEGGAVGNEQFF. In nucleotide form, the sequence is TGCGCCAGCAGTGAAGGCGGGGCGGTTGGCAATGAGCAGTTCTTC.